Each of the 13 T cell receptor beta chains below was sequenced from the same sample in a study of cytomegalovirus exposure and HLA in healthy donors (dated by TCRdb to the late 2010s). Library preparation used the immunoSEQ multiplex PCR assay. A mixture of 60 forward primers for TCR Vbeta segments and 13 reverse primers for TCR Jbeta segments was used in the multiplex PCR. TCRdb mirrors the immuneACCESS table, restricted to in-frame sequences. Some clones are absent from its copies; in checked studies, under half trace to an unresolved V gene, and the reason for the others is unknown. The sample records some 100,000 clones, about three quarters of which are singletons. Together, the top ten hold approximately 14% of the sample. Material: PBMCs. These receptors all come from a male donor in good health and CMV-seropositive.

The chain has TRBV4-1 and TRBJ1-2, with D unresolved. Germline values: CDR1 MGHRA, CDR2 YSYEKL. Trimming pared 1 base from V and 2 bases from J, leaving 5 bases between. This CDR3 comprises 13 residues. The chain's CDR3 is CASSQVSNYGYTF. CDR3 DNA sequence: TGCGCCAGCAGCCAAGTATCGAACTATGGCTACACCTTC.

The chain uses TRBV30 and TRBJ1-2, with D possibly being TRBD1 (6 bases). The CDR3 covers 17 residues. CDR1 and CDR2 from the germline V gene are GTSNPN and SVGIG (reference sequence). Trimming shortened V by 1 base and J by 0 bases, and 18 bases separated the two germline ends. The CDR3: CAWSDTPGTTPNYGYTF. In DNA form, the CDR3 reads TGTGCCTGGAGTGACACACCCGGGACAACGCCTAACTATGGCTACACCTTC.

This clone was found once. V and J are TRBV7-2 and TRBJ2-3; D might be TRBD1 (7 bases). The CDR3 consists of 15 residues. The germline V gene has CDR1 SGHTA and CDR2 FQGNSA. Between the trimmed V and J ends, which lost 0 bases and 3 bases, there was a span of 10 bases. The CDR3 DNA reads TGTGCCAGCAGCTTAGCAGCAGGGGGGACAGATACGCAGTATTTT. Translation gives CASSLAAGGTDTQYF.

V gene TRBV2 combines with J gene TRBJ1-4; weak D call: TRBD1 (5 bases). V was pared by 5 bases and J by 2 bases, with 12 bases between. The CDR3 loop spans 15 amino acids. From germline, CDR1 is SNHLY and CDR2 FYNNEI. The CDR3 region has the DNA TGTGCCAGCAGTCCGAGAAGGGGCACTAATGAAAAACTGTTTTTT. This sequence encodes CASSPRRGTNEKLFF.

V gene TRBV19 combines with J gene TRBJ1-4; D is possibly TRBD1 (6 bases). Germline V gene sequence: CDR1 LNHDA, CDR2 SQIVND (reference sequence). V lost 5 bases to trimming and J lost 7 bases, with 17 bases between them. The CDR3 extends over 15 amino acids. CDR3 protein: CASSPRDTSGEKLFF. The CDR3 bases are TGTGCCAGTAGTCCTAGGGACACCTCGGGTGAAAAACTGTTTTTT.

The chain couples TRBV6-1 to TRBJ2-2; D gene uncertain. Deletions cut 5 bases from V and 13 bases from J, with 17 bases between. The CDR3 runs 13 residues. The germline CDR1 and CDR2 sequences are MNHNS and SASEGT. As DNA, the CDR3 is TGTGCCAGCAGTCAAGGGTGGCCGACTTTGCTGTTTTTT. Amino acids: CASSQGWPTLLFF.

The chain's CDR3 is CASSPLGGGGKAFF. The CDR3 nucleotides read TGTGCCAGCAGCCCCTTGGGGGGGGGAGGGAAAGCTTTCTTT. The gene calls are TRBV7-9 and TRBJ1-1; maybe TRBD1 (5 bases). The CDR3 length is 14 residues. From germline, CDR1 is SEHNR and CDR2 FQNEAQ (reference sequence). With 5 bases removed from V and 9 bases from J, the gap between germline ends came to 19 bases.

The chain carries TRBV10-3 and TRBJ2-2; the D gene is possibly TRBD2 (5 bases). This CDR3 is 12 amino acids long. CDR1 is ENHRY, CDR2 SYGVKD, per germline. The V end was cut by 0 bases, the J end by 9 bases, with 5 bases between. The CDR3 loop reads CAISESTRELFF. CDR3 DNA: TGTGCCATCAGTGAGTCGACTAGGGAGCTGTTTTTT.

The chain employs TRBV5-1 and TRBJ2-7; TRBD2 is a possible D gene (6 bases). Germline assignment: CDR1 SGHRS and CDR2 YFSETQ. Trimming removed 0 bases at V and 9 bases at J, with 16 bases between. CDR3 length: 14 amino acids. Here the CDR3 DNA reads TGCGCCAGCAGCTTGGAGCGGGCGCTATCCGCGCAGTACTTC. Amino acids: CASSLERALSAQYF.

The chain links TRBV19 to TRBJ1-5; D gene uncertain. The germline V gene has CDR1 LNHDA and CDR2 SQIVND (reference sequence). V was clipped by 6 bases and J by 4 bases, with 19 bases between them. The CDR3 consists of 16 residues. CDR3 residues: CASSRTGPSENQPQHF. Here the CDR3 DNA reads TGTGCCAGTAGCAGAACGGGTCCCAGCGAGAATCAGCCCCAGCATTTT.

The V and J genes are TRBV2 and TRBJ2-7; TRBD1 matches 9 bases. The J segment lost 4 bases and the V segment lost 9 bases, leaving 7 bases of the junction unmatched. CDR3 length: 13 residues. Germline lookup yields CDR1 SNHLY and CDR2 FYNNEI. The DNA for the CDR3 is TGTGCCAGTACCGGGACAGGGAAATACGAGCAGTACTTC. This encodes CASTGTGKYEQYF.

The chain has TRBV27 and TRBJ2-1; 8 nucleotides line up with TRBD1. V lost 6 bases and J lost 2; bases outside the gene matches: 6. Germline V CDR1 and CDR2: MNHEY, SMNVEV (reference sequence). The CDR3 length is 15 residues. The CDR3 reads CASSPGTGPYNEQFF. In DNA, the CDR3 is TGTGCCAGCAGCCCCGGGACAGGCCCCTACAATGAGCAGTTCTTC.

This rearrangement joins TRBV18 to TRBJ1-5; D is possibly TRBD1 (6 bases). CDR1 and CDR2 from the germline V gene are KGHSH and LQKENI. This CDR3 spans 14 amino acids. V gave up 3 bases and J gave up 4 bases, with 10 bases separating them. The DNA for the CDR3 is TGTGCCAGCTCACCCACAGGGCTGAATCAGCCCCAGCATTTT. It yields the protein CASSPTGLNQPQHF.